The T cell receptor (beta chain) under discussion was sequenced for a study of Tregs in tolerant kidney transplant recipients (dated by TCRdb to between 2018 and 2021). Background on the whole study: The study applied TCRbeta sequencing to find donor-specific regulatory T cells before combined kidney and bone marrow transplantation and then followed those same cells after transplant. In a few healthy controls, several methods of expanding Tregs specific for an allogeneic donor were compared by TCRbeta repertoire sequencing. Overall study results and their limits: Biological reproducibility was not directly addressed, though technical replication error appeared minimal. The study was constrained by small patient numbers, and validation of the findings is required in larger populations and under other immunosuppression protocols. Expanding Tregs with activated donor B cells appeared to identify the most biologically relevant and donor-specific TCRbeta repertoire.

For TCRbeta CDR3 sequencing, genomic DNA from the sorted cells was extracted using the QIAGEN DNeasy Blood and Tissue Kit. High-throughput TCRbeta CDR3 sequencing, including PCR amplification with bias correction and internal controls, was performed commercially through immunoSEQ. As for the authors' bioinformatics: A unique productive TCRbeta sequence was defined by the CDR3 nucleotide sequence when primers matched, and otherwise by the CDR3 amino acid sequence together with the Vbeta and Jbeta genes. Sorting error was corrected by removing sequences shared between sorted populations at a frequency ratio of 2:1 or less, and the remaining shared sequences were assigned to the higher population. A sequence was defined as donor-reactive if the sequence was expanded at least 5-fold in CFSE-low cells compared with unstimulated cells and had a frequency of at least 0.01% in CFSE-low cells. Repertoire divergence was quantified by Jensen-Shannon divergence calculated from the top 100 TCRbeta sequences ranked by frequency. When a sample had multiple sequencing runs, each run was corrected for sorting error separately and the runs were then pooled. TCRdb's version of the immuneACCESS table is confined to in-frame rearrangements and falls short of the full clone set. An unresolved V gene accounts for under half of the shortfall where checked; the remainder is of unknown origin. V and J calls and clone size come straight from that table; D and trimming were deduced from the DNA. The table for this sample lists roughly 70,000 clones; roughly 84% of them were counted only once. In total, the top ten clones hold 3.5% to 5.5% of the sample.

Thawed PBMCs were FACS-sorted into unstimulated Tregs (CD4+CD25+CD127-), CD4+ non-Tregs (CD4+CD25-), CD4 cells and CD8 cells. Healthy control blood came either as purchased buffy coats or from healthy volunteers. Healthy control blood was processed to PBMCs by Ficoll density gradient and cryopreserved, and patient PBMCs were collected before and after transplant. Details on this clone: The antigen it binds to is not known. No base qualities exist here, and no much larger clone lies one base off it.

There are 16 amino acids in the CDR3, from cysteine to phenylalanine inclusive. Of the read, only the CDR3 DNA is kept; its 48 bases are in frame from base 1. As encoded in the germline V gene, CDR1 is SGHRS while CDR2 is YFSETQ. Relative to germline, V is 4 bases shorter and J is 2 bases shorter, with 17 bases between their ends. The sequencing sample was made of CD4+ T cells from blood. The rearranged segments are TRBV5-1 and TRBJ2-3; TRBD1 might be the D gene, on 5 matching bases. The sequence derives from a human donor in good health. The CDR3 reads as follows: CASSLIGGAATDTQYF. The nucleotide sequence reads TGCGCCAGCAGCCTAATCGGTGGGGCAGCCACAGATACGCAGTATTTT. Reference TRBV5-1 and TRBJ2-3 genes cover what lies past the CDR3, so the full variable domain is KAGVTQTPRYLIKTRGQQVTLSCSPISGHRSVSWYQQTPGQGLQFLFEYFSETQRNKGNFPGRFSGRQFSNSRSEMNVSTLELGDSALYLCASSLIGGAATDTQYFGPGTRLTVL.